This record concerns one T cell receptor (beta chain) sequence. The data are from a study of blood T cell repertoires in COVID-19. The protocol was immunoSEQ multiplex PCR, while the TCRdb copy is restricted to in-frame clones and leaves out a portion. The table includes 30,000 to 40,000 clones, approximately 90% detected once. The specimen sequenced was peripheral blood. The clonotype originates from a human donor in a cohort sampled during active COVID-19.

In DNA, the CDR3 is TGCAGTTCTAACAGGGGAAACACCATATATTTT. As protein: CSSNRGNTIYF. V usage is TRBV20-1 and J usage is TRBJ1-3; D might be TRBD1 (5 bases). Trimming took off 8 bases at V and 4 bases at J, with 9 bases between the two ends. This CDR3 contains 11 residues. From germline, CDR1 is DFQATT and CDR2 SNEGSKA (reference sequence).